Presented here are 9 T cell receptor beta chains from one specimen sequenced in a study of blood T cell repertoires in COVID-19 (dated by TCRdb to the early 2020s). To prepare the library, the immunoSEQ multiplex PCR assay was applied. Not all clones reach the TCRdb copy of this immuneACCESS table, which keeps in-frame sequences only. Checked studies attribute under half of the gap to unresolved V genes and leave the rest unexplained. The sample profile shows 200,000 to 250,000 clones; about 84% of them were found once. The biggest ten clones account for roughly 2% of the sample. The source material was PBMCs or T cells enriched from blood (not recorded which). These receptors were collected from a woman aged 50 to 60 who had recovered from COVID-19.

This chain links TRBV19 with TRBJ1-5, with D perhaps TRBD1 (5 bases). Germline CDR1 LNHDA, CDR2 SQIVND (reference sequence). Trimming removed 7 bases from V and 1 base from J, with 17 bases in between. The CDR3 spans 16 residues. This chain's CDR3 is CASNLRGGRSNQPQHF. DNA for the CDR3: TGTGCCAGTAACTTAAGGGGAGGTAGAAGCAATCAGCCCCAGCATTTT.

The chain has TRBV6-5 and TRBJ1-3; D may be TRBD1 (5 bases). The CDR3 extends over 15 amino acids. Germline loops: CDR1 MNHEY, CDR2 SVGAGI. With 6 bases removed from V and 0 bases from J, the gap between germline ends came to 12 bases. The CDR3 coding sequence is TGTGCCAGCAGCCGGGGGTTCCTCTCTGGAAACACCATATATTTT. It yields the protein CASSRGFLSGNTIYF.

The chain couples TRBV9 to TRBJ2-1, with 12 bases matching TRBD2. The CDR3 totals 15 residues. CDR1 is SGDLS, CDR2 YYNGEE, per germline. The J segment lost 8 bases and the V segment lost 3 bases, leaving 6 bases of the junction unmatched. Here the CDR3 reads CASSGASGGEDEQFF. In nucleotides, the CDR3 is TGTGCCAGCAGCGGCGCTAGCGGGGGGGAGGATGAGCAGTTCTTC.

The chain employs TRBV7-9 and TRBJ1-1, with D tentatively TRBD1 (6 bases). Trimming shortened V by 1 base and J by 0 bases, and 15 bases separated the two germline ends. This CDR3 comprises 17 residues. Germline CDR1 reads SEHNR; CDR2 reads FQNEAQ (reference sequence). CDR3 in amino acids: CASSLEQGSIMNTEAFF. The CDR3 DNA reads TGTGCCAGCAGCTTAGAACAGGGAAGCATTATGAACACTGAAGCTTTCTTT.

This chain uses TRBV19 with TRBJ1-5, with D unresolved. The ends were cut back, 7 bases at V and 6 bases at J, with 10 bases in the middle. There are 12 residues in the CDR3. Germline values: CDR1 LNHDA, CDR2 SQIVND (reference sequence). The CDR3 DNA sequence: TGTGCCAGTACCCACACGATTCAGCCCCAGCATTTT. Translated: CASTHTIQPQHF.

This clone was seen a single time. The V gene is TRBV9, the J gene TRBJ1-3, with D possibly being TRBD1 (6 bases). The CDR3 covers 16 residues. Germline V gene sequence: CDR1 SGDLS, CDR2 YYNGEE. With 2 bases removed from V and 4 bases from J, the gap between germline ends came to 16 bases. The CDR3 DNA follows: TGTGCCAGCAGCGTCGCCCCAGGGGCGTACGGAAACACCATATATTTT. Its protein is CASSVAPGAYGNTIYF.

The chain links TRBV5-1 to TRBJ1-6; 8 bases align to TRBD1. The CDR3 totals 16 residues. V dropped 0 bases and J dropped 10; count of bases not matched to a gene: 9. Germline V gene data show CDR1 as SGHRS and CDR2 as YFSETQ. CDR3 in DNA: TGCGCCAGCAGCTTGGGTGGCAGGGGGCTTGACTCACCCCTCCACTTT. It specifies CASSLGGRGLDSPLHF.

The DNA of the CDR3 is TGTGCCAGCAGCTTGCGTGGAGATGAGCAGTTCTTC. Protein product: CASSLRGDEQFF. This chain uses TRBV5-6 with TRBJ2-1; the D is unclear. V was cut by 1 base and J by 8 bases, with 7 bases left in between. Germline CDR1 SGHDT, CDR2 YYEEEE. The CDR3 loop spans 12 amino acids.

V usage is TRBV27 and J usage is TRBJ1-5, with D possibly matching TRBD1 (5 bases). Germline V gives CDR1 MNHEY, CDR2 SMNVEV (reference sequence). The CDR3 contains 16 residues. V lost 3 bases, J lost 2 bases, and 14 bases lay in between. CDR3 DNA: TGTGCCAGCAGTTTGGGGCCGGCTGGGGGCAATCAGCCCCAGCATTTT. Amino acid sequence: CASSLGPAGGNQPQHF.